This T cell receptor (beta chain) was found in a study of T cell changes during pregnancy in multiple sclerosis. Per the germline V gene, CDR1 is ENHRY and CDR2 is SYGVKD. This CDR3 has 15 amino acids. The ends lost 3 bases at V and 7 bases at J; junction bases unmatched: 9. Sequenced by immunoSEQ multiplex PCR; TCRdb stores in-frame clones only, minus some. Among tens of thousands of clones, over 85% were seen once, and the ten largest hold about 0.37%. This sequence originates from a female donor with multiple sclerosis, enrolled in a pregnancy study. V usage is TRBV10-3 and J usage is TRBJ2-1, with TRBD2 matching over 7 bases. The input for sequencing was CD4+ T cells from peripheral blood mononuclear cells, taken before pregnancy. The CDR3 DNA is TGTGCCATCAGTGAATCGGGGGGTCAAAGAAATGAGCAGTTCTTC. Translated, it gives CAISESGGQRNEQFF.